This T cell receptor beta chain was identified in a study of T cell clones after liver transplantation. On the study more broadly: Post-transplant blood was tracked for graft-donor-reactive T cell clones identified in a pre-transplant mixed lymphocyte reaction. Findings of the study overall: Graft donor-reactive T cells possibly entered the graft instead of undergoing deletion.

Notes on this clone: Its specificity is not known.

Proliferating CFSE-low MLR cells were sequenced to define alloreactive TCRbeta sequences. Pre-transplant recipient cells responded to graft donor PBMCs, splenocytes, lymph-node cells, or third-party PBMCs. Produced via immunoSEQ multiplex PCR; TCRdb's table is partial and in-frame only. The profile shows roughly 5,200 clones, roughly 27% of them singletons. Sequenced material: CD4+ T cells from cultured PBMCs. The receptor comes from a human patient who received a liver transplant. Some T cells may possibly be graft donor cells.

The CDR3 DNA sequence: TGTGCCAGCAGCCAAGCCGATAAGTCGGACTACGAGCAGTACTTC. Translated: CASSQADKSDYEQYF. The gene calls are TRBV9 and TRBJ2-7; D gene unclear. The germline V gene has CDR1 SGDLS and CDR2 YYNGEE. Deletions cut 4 bases from V and 3 bases from J, with 17 bases between. The CDR3 extends over 15 amino acids.